Listed here are 27 T cell receptor beta chains from one sample, sequenced in a study of control samples from healthy donors and cancer patients. Some clones are missing from TCRdb's copy, which holds only in-frame ones; the method was immunoSEQ multiplex PCR. The repertoire holds about 130,000 clones, with about 90% as singletons. Input material: blood. The receptors originated from a woman aged 50 to 65 in good health.

The V and J genes are TRBV19 and TRBJ1-1, with 7 bases aligning to TRBD1. Per germline, CDR1 LNHDA and CDR2 SQIVND (reference sequence). The V segment lost 2 bases and the J segment 6 bases; nucleotides outside the gene matches: 9. This CDR3 is built from 15 residues. CDR3 amino acids: CASSIWTGQASEAFF. CDR3 bases: TGTGCCAGTAGTATATGGACAGGTCAGGCATCTGAAGCTTTCTTT.

J is TRBJ1-1 and V is TRBV5-1; D possibly corresponds to TRBD1 (5 bases). The V gene lost 4 bases and the J gene lost 3 bases, with 16 bases spanning the gap. Per germline, CDR1 SGHRS and CDR2 YFSETQ. The CDR3 consists of 15 residues. The CDR3: CASSPPLGGDTEAFF. The CDR3 DNA follows: TGCGCCAGCAGCCCACCTTTGGGGGGGGACACTGAAGCTTTCTTT.

This clone came up once. This chain joins TRBV12-3 or TRBV12-4 and TRBJ1-5; D is unresolved. The CDR3 covers 13 residues. Trimming removed 0 bases at V and 6 bases at J, with 6 bases between. The DNA of the CDR3 is TGTGCCAGCAGTTTAGCTTTGGGTCAGCCCCAGCATTTT. Residues: CASSLALGQPQHF.

This rearrangement joins TRBV3-1 (or the pseudogene TRBV3-2) to TRBJ2-1; D uncertain. V was shortened by 0 bases and J by 11 bases, with 11 bases between the two germline ends. Germline assignment: CDR1 LGHDT and CDR2 YNNKEL (reference sequence). The CDR3 consists of 13 residues. The CDR3 nucleotides are TGTGCCAGCAGCCAAGATCTGGTCAGCAAGCAGTTCTTC. Its translation is CASSQDLVSKQFF.

The V and J genes are TRBV19 and TRBJ2-7, with D possibly being TRBD2 (5 bases). The CDR3 has 13 amino acids. Trimming took 3 bases from V and 3 from J, leaving 9 bases between them. CDR1 and CDR2 from the germline V gene are LNHDA and SQIVND (reference sequence). The CDR3 is CASSIPGFYEQYF. The CDR3 DNA follows: TGTGCCAGTAGTATTCCGGGATTCTACGAGCAGTACTTC. Full variable domain (remainder filled in from reference TRBV19 and TRBJ2-7): DGGITQSPKYLFRKEGQNVTLSCEQNLNHDAMYWYRQDPGQGLRLIYYSQIVNDFQKGDIAEGYSVSREKKESFPLTVTSAQKNPTAFYLCASSIPGFYEQYFGPGTRLTVT.

This rearrangement joins TRBV29-1 to TRBJ2-7, with a tentative D call TRBD2 (6 bases). The CDR3 spans 14 residues. V was pared by 7 bases and J by 7 bases, with 23 bases between. Looked up from germline, CDR1 is SQVTM and CDR2 is ANQGSEA. As DNA, the CDR3 is TGCAGCGCTGGGGGACTCCGGGACCCAAGGGAGCAGTACTTC. Translation: CSAGGLRDPREQYF.

V gene TRBV7-6 combines with J gene TRBJ1-5; D is ambiguous. Germline-derived CDR1 and CDR2 are SGHVS and FNYEAQ. The germline V and J ends were trimmed by 4 bases and 4 bases, with 8 bases remaining between them. The CDR3 loop spans 13 amino acids. CDR3 region: CASSSTQNQPQHF. The CDR3 DNA reads TGTGCCAGCAGCTCAACCCAAAATCAGCCCCAGCATTTT.

The rearrangement links TRBV5-1 to TRBJ2-1, with TRBD2 matching over 16 bases. The V gene end was trimmed by 4 bases and the J gene end by 5 bases; junction bases not matched to a gene: 9. This CDR3 is built from 18 residues. Germline assignment: CDR1 SGHRS and CDR2 YFSETQ. CDR3 amino acids: CASSQSGLAGGPDNEQFF. The CDR3 coding sequence is TGCGCCAGCAGCCAATCGGGACTAGCGGGGGGGCCTGACAATGAGCAGTTCTTC.

The chain links TRBV7-6 to TRBJ2-3; TRBD2 matches at 7 bases. V was pared by 5 bases and J by 3 bases, with 11 bases of the junction left unmatched. Germline CDR1 SGHVS, CDR2 FNYEAQ. The CDR3 has 16 amino acids. Written as DNA, the CDR3 is TGTGCCAGCAGCCGGGGTCGCCCGGGGGGAACAGATACGCAGTATTTT. This gives the protein CASSRGRPGGTDTQYF.

The gene calls are TRBV5-4 and TRBJ1-2, with 7 bases fitting TRBD1. CDR1 and CDR2 from the germline V gene are SGHNT and YYREEE (reference sequence). Unmatched junction bases numbered 5, after V lost 2 bases and J lost 4 bases. CDR3 length equals 14 residues. The CDR3 protein is CASSFDRAVYGYTF. CDR3 in DNA: TGTGCCAGCAGCTTTGACAGGGCAGTCTATGGCTACACCTTC. Complete variable domain (other parts from reference TRBV5-4 and TRBJ1-2): ETGVTQSPTHLIKTRGQQVTLRCSSQSGHNTVSWYQQALGQGPQFIFQYYREEENGRGNFPPRFSGLQFPNYSSELNVNALELDDSALYLCASSFDRAVYGYTFGSGTRLTVV.

The genes are TRBV24-1 and TRBJ1-3; 7 positions agree with TRBD1. There are 13 residues in the CDR3. Germline CDR1 reads KGHDR; CDR2 reads SFDVKD. V gave up 12 bases and J gave up 3 bases; unmatched junction bases: 7. The CDR3 nucleotides read TGTGCCGACAGGGAAATTTGTGGAAACACCATATATTTT. The encoded protein is CADREICGNTIYF.

The chain recombines TRBV28 with TRBJ1-1, with D hard to call. The CDR3 sequence is 13 residues long. V lost 6 bases to trimming and J lost 5 bases, with 13 bases between them. Germline V lookup: CDR1 MDHEN, CDR2 SYDVKM. CDR3 bases: TGTGCCAGCAGGGATACAATGGGGACTGAAGCTTTCTTT. It codes for CASRDTMGTEAFF.

V is TRBV5-1 and J is TRBJ1-2; D gene uncertain. V was shortened by 0 bases and J by 5 bases, with 5 bases between the two germline ends. There are 12 residues in the CDR3. CDR1 is SGHRS, CDR2 YFSETQ, per germline. The DNA of the CDR3 is TGCGCCAGCAGCTTGGATACGTATGGCTACACCTTC. Translated: CASSLDTYGYTF.

The V gene is TRBV19, the J gene TRBJ1-5; 8 nucleotides agree with TRBD1. Germline loops: CDR1 LNHDA, CDR2 SQIVND (reference sequence). With 1 base clipped from V and 6 bases from J, the junction kept 5 bases outside the gene matches. The CDR3 sequence is 15 residues long. DNA of the CDR3: TGTGCCAGTAGTATAGGGGACAGGATTTTTCAGCCCCAGCATTTT. It encodes CASSIGDRIFQPQHF.

V is TRBV5-1 and J is TRBJ1-3; D not certain. CDR1 is SGHRS, CDR2 YFSETQ, per germline. The CDR3 has 17 amino acids. The germline V and J ends were trimmed by 0 bases and 0 bases, with 13 bases remaining between them. CDR3 sequence (DNA): TGCGCCAGCAGCTTGGACAGCCCCTTAGCCTCTGGAAACACCATATATTTT. Protein: CASSLDSPLASGNTIYF.

The chain uses TRBV4-1 and TRBJ2-3; D ambiguous. Germline CDR1 MGHRA, CDR2 YSYEKL. This CDR3 contains 15 residues. V lost 0 bases to trimming and J lost 6 bases, with 13 bases between them. The CDR3 sequence: CASSQDPLVGDTQYF. As DNA, the CDR3 is TGCGCCAGCAGCCAAGACCCTTTGGTGGGGGATACGCAGTATTTT.

This chain uses TRBV6-6 with TRBJ1-3; TRBD1 matches at 8 bases. V lost 6 bases to trimming and J lost 8 bases; unmatched junction nucleotides: 9. This CDR3 has 14 residues. Per germline, CDR1 MNHNY and CDR2 SVGAGI (reference sequence). The CDR3 spells CASRTGQGAHTIYF. In nucleotides, the CDR3 is TGTGCCAGCAGGACAGGGCAGGGGGCCCACACCATATATTTT.

The V call is TRBV7-6, the J call TRBJ1-3, with unresolved D. CDR3 length: 14 residues. Germline-derived CDR1 and CDR2 are SGHVS and FNYEAQ. V lost 7 bases to trimming and J lost 0 bases, with 10 bases between them. The DNA for the CDR3 is TGTGCCAGCATTGGCCGAACCTCTGGAAACACCATATATTTT. Its protein product is CASIGRTSGNTIYF.

The chain recombines TRBV27 with TRBJ2-2; TRBD2 matches 7 bases. CDR1 is MNHEY and CDR2 is SMNVEV in the germline V gene (reference sequence). V lost 5 bases and J lost 0; bases outside the gene matches: 9. CDR3 length equals 17 residues. The DNA of the CDR3 is TGTGCCAGCAGTGCCAGACTAGCTGCTGCGAACACCGGGGAGCTGTTTTTT. Protein sequence: CASSARLAAANTGELFF.

This chain uses TRBV25-1 with TRBJ1-1, with D tentatively TRBD1 (6 bases). Trimming cost V 5 bases and J 8 bases, with 18 bases left between them. The CDR3 loop spans 14 amino acids. Germline V gene data show CDR1 as MGHDK and CDR2 as SYGVNS. The chain's CDR3 is CASSLAQGGGEAFF. As DNA, the CDR3 is TGTGCCAGCAGTCTTGCACAGGGTGGGGGGGAAGCTTTCTTT.

The DNA for the CDR3 is TGTGCCAGCAGGTTTTTCCCCTACGAGCAGTACTTC. Translating gives CASRFFPYEQYF. J is TRBJ2-7 and V is TRBV2, with D unclear. This CDR3 spans 12 amino acids. Looked up from germline, CDR1 is SNHLY and CDR2 is FYNNEI. V lost 6 bases and J lost 2, with 8 bases in between. Based on the CDR3 plus reference TRBV2 and TRBJ2-7, the full variable domain is EPEVTQTPSHQVTQMGQEVILRCVPISNHLYFYWYRQILGQKVEFLVSFYNNEISEKSEIFDDQFSVERPDGSNFTLKIRSTKLEDSAMYFCASRFFPYEQYFGPGTRLTVT.

The rearrangement uses TRBV3-1 (or the pseudogene TRBV3-2) and TRBJ1-1, with 8 bases lining up with TRBD1. Germline V gives CDR1 LGHDT, CDR2 YNNKEL (reference sequence). With V trimmed by 2 bases and J by 4 bases, 9 bases remained unmatched. The CDR3 is 16 residues long. This CDR3 is CASSQLPGGGGTEAFF. CDR3 sequence (DNA): TGTGCCAGCAGCCAACTTCCAGGGGGCGGGGGCACTGAAGCTTTCTTT.

The rearrangement links TRBV27 to TRBJ1-3; D might be TRBD1 (5 bases). Germline V lookup: CDR1 MNHEY, CDR2 SMNVEV (reference sequence). CDR3 length equals 15 residues. The V and J ends lost 0 bases and 5 bases respectively, with 11 bases between them. The CDR3 is CASSLSSRARNTIYF. The CDR3 DNA follows: TGTGCCAGCAGTTTATCGTCCAGGGCTAGAAACACCATATATTTT.

This sequence joins TRBV5-4 and TRBJ2-7, with 7 bases fitting TRBD2. CDR3 length equals 16 residues. Germline CDR1 is SGHNT and CDR2 is YYREEE (reference sequence). V shed 0 bases, J shed 0 bases, and the junction held 6 bases outside the gene matches. The CDR3 region has the DNA TGTGCCAGCAGCTTGGCGGGCGGGGGAAGCTCCTACGAGCAGTACTTC. This sequence encodes CASSLAGGGSSYEQYF.

This chain joins TRBV3-1 (or the pseudogene TRBV3-2) and TRBJ2-3; 7 nucleotides match TRBD2. V gave up 2 bases and J gave up 0 bases; unmatched junction bases: 5. CDR3 length: 16 residues. Germline CDR1 LGHDT, CDR2 YNNKEL (reference sequence). The CDR3, as DNA: TGTGCCAGCAGCCAATTTGCTAGCGGAAGCACAGATACGCAGTATTTT. It yields the protein CASSQFASGSTDTQYF.

This chain joins TRBV19 and TRBJ1-5, with a tentative D call TRBD1 (5 bases). The germline V and J ends were trimmed by 7 bases and 4 bases, with 17 bases remaining between them. The CDR3 loop spans 15 amino acids. Germline V gene data show CDR1 as LNHDA and CDR2 as SQIVND (reference sequence). The CDR3 region has the DNA TGTGCCAGTACCGAAGGGGCAATTACGAATCAGCCCCAGCATTTT. As protein: CASTEGAITNQPQHF.

The chain recombines TRBV6-5 with TRBJ2-5, with 9 bases matching TRBD2. The V and J ends lost 6 bases and 5 bases, in that order; junction bases with no gene match: 7. The CDR3 contains 14 residues. Germline CDR1 reads MNHEY; CDR2 reads SVGAGI. CDR3 region: CASRYSGSGETQYF. The CDR3 DNA sequence: TGTGCCAGCAGATATAGCGGGAGCGGGGAGACCCAGTACTTC.